The 27 T cell receptor beta chains listed next were all sequenced from one sample in a study of T cells in Graves' hyperthyroidism and ophthalmopathy. Amplification of TCR beta CDR3 regions used RNA as the template. The TCR CDR3 was amplified in a first-round RT-PCR using the HTBI primer set. One entry per CDR3 protein, called by TCRdb with MiXCR from the multiplex PCR reads. Of roughly 700,000 distinct CDR3 sequences in the sample, 30% to 40% are singletons; the top ten hold 31%. The sample comprised blood. These receptors came from a woman in her 40s with Graves' hyperthyroidism.

The genes are TRBV10-3 and TRBJ1-4; D unclear. The V gene lost 0 bases and the J gene lost 3 bases, with 5 bases spanning the gap. The CDR3 sequence is 14 residues long. Germline assignment: CDR1 ENHRY and CDR2 SYGVKD. The CDR3 spells CAISESGANEKLFF. CDR3 DNA sequence: TGTGCCATCAGTGAGTCTGGGGCTAATGAAAAACTGTTTTTT.

Concerning this clonotype: A much larger clone is a single base away; this may be a read error. The CDR3 region is CASSQSWDDRGGQPQHF. The DNA of the CDR3 is TGCGCCAGCAGCCAAAGTTGGGACGACAGGGGAGGTCAGCCCCAGCATTTT. The gene calls are TRBV7-2 and TRBJ1-5; 8 nucleotides line up with TRBD1. This CDR3 has 17 residues. Per the germline V gene, CDR1 is SGHTA and CDR2 is FQGNSA.

This clonotype has only a few counts. This chain links TRBV6-2 or TRBV6-3 with TRBJ2-7; D remains ambiguous. The CDR3 totals 12 residues. Trimming took 2 bases from V and 9 from J, leaving 11 bases between them. Germline V gene sequence: CDR1 MNHEY, CDR2 SVGEGT. The chain's CDR3 is CASSYLRSWQYF. CDR3 sequence (DNA): TGTGCCAGCAGTTACCTAAGGTCTTGGCAGTACTTC.

The chain carries TRBV4-3 and TRBJ1-1; D is ambiguous. Germline CDR1 and CDR2: LGHNA and YSLEER. V lost 6 bases, J lost 1 base, and 18 bases lay in between. This CDR3 is built from 16 residues. CDR3 DNA sequence: TGCGCCAGCAGTCGAGAGGACCTGGATTCGAACACTGAAGCTTTCTTT. This gives the protein CASSREDLDSNTEAFF.

The V and J genes are TRBV11-1 and TRBJ2-5, with D possibly TRBD1 on 5 matching bases. The end of the DNA aligns better with TRBJ2-1, so the J call may be wrong. The CDR3 is 13 amino acids. CDR1 is SGHAT, CDR2 FQDESV, per germline (reference sequence). The CDR3 DNA sequence: TGTGCCAGCAGGTCAGGGCCCTACAATGAGCAGTTCTTC. This codes for CASRSGPYNEQFF.

This chain connects TRBV5-8 to TRBJ2-5, with 10 nucleotides matching TRBD1. Per germline, CDR1 SGHTS and CDR2 YDEGEE. The CDR3 consists of 15 residues. V trimming: 3 bases; J trimming: 5 bases; junction bases outside the gene matches: 7. CDR3 DNA sequence: TGTGCCAGCAGCTACGGGACAGGGGCAGAGGAGACCCAGTACTTC. This codes for CASSYGTGAEETQYF.

This clonotype was seen many times. The chain is built from TRBV15 and TRBJ2-5; no clear D. The CDR3 sequence is 13 residues long. Germline assignment: CDR1 LNHNV and CDR2 YYDKDF (reference sequence). The V gene lost 0 bases and the J gene lost 6 bases, with 8 bases spanning the gap. The CDR3 loop reads CATSRDGQQTQYF. In DNA form, the CDR3 reads TGTGCCACCAGCAGAGATGGTCAGCAGACCCAGTACTTC. The full variable domain, rest sourced from reference TRBV15 and TRBJ2-5, is DAMVIQNPRYQVTQFGKPVTLSCSQTLNHNVMYWYQQKSSQAPKLLFHYYDKDFNNEADTPDNFQSRRPNTSFCFLDIRSPGLGDTAMYLCATSRDGQQTQYFGPGTRLLVL.

J is TRBJ1-4 and V is TRBV12-3 or TRBV12-4; D gene ambiguous. Trimming cost V 7 bases and J 6 bases, with 12 bases left between them. The CDR3 covers 13 residues. CDR3 region: CASNSLGDEKLFF. CDR3 DNA: TGTGCCAGCAACTCTCTTGGAGATGAAAAACTGTTTTTT.

This clonotype was detected only a few times. The junction departs from germline at one end; a sequencing error may be responsible. This chain joins TRBV5-1 and TRBJ2-7; D may be TRBD2 (5 bases). The CDR3 is 14 residues long. CDR1 and CDR2 from the germline V gene are SGHRS and YFSETQ. As DNA, the CDR3 is TGTGCCAGCAGCCAAGGGCCGGGGTTATACGAGCAGTACTTC. This gives the protein CASSQGPGLYEQYF.

Notes on this clonotype: As the CDR3 is not closed by the conserved phenylalanine or tryptophan, this likely results from a read error. The DNA is omitted, as the CDR3 cannot be located on it reliably, and the CDR3 follows TCRdb's listing. Here the CDR3 reads CAISDRAG. The chain joins TRBV10-3 to TRBJ2-2. The germline V gene has CDR1 ENHRY and CDR2 SYGVKD. The CDR3 comprises 8 residues, both ends counted.

The rearrangement joins TRBV7-8 to TRBJ1-5; 8 bases agree with TRBD1. The CDR3 is 16 residues long. Germline trimming cut 0 bases from V and 7 bases from J; bases unmatched to any gene: 8. Per the germline V gene, CDR1 is SGHVS and CDR2 is FQNEAQ. The chain's CDR3 is CASSLASTGGRQPQHF. The CDR3 DNA reads as TGTGCCAGCAGCTTAGCATCCACAGGGGGAAGGCAGCCCCAGCATTTT.

Remarks on this clonotype: This may be a read error, as it is one base from a much larger clone. The rearrangement uses TRBV7-3 and TRBJ1-6; D remains ambiguous. CDR1 is SGHTA and CDR2 is FQGTGA in the germline V gene. CDR3 length equals 13 residues. The V and J ends lost 1 base and 7 bases respectively, with 5 bases between them. In DNA, the CDR3 is TGTGCCAGCAGCTTAAGTTTGAATTCACCCCTCCACTTT. The encoded protein is CASSLSLNSPLHF.

This clonotype has only a few counts. The rearrangement joins TRBV6-5 to TRBJ1-3; D is perhaps TRBD1 (6 bases). CDR1 is MNHEY, CDR2 SVGAGI, per germline. This CDR3 region has 16 residues. V lost 5 bases and J 2 bases, leaving 16 bases between the germline ends. The CDR3 DNA follows: TGTGCCAGCAGTGCCGGCGTCCCAGGGGCTGGAAACACCATATATTTT. Encoded protein: CASSAGVPGAGNTIYF.

To note about this clonotype: A read error may produce the germline difference seen at one junction end. The chain is built from TRBV7-6 and TRBJ2-5, with TRBD1 matching over 8 bases. Looked up from germline, CDR1 is SGHVS and CDR2 is FNYEAQ. The CDR3 is 15 amino acids. CDR3 in DNA: TGTGCCTGCAGCTTAGGTCAGGGGGCGCGACAGCCCCAGTACTTC. It codes for CACSLGQGARQPQYF.

A note on this clonotype: Germline is not matched at one junction end, which may reflect a read error. J is TRBJ2-4 and V is TRBV20-1; a weak D match, TRBD1 (6 bases). Germline values: CDR1 DFQATT, CDR2 SNEGSKA (reference sequence). This CDR3 comprises 12 residues. The CDR3 bases are TGCAGCGCTAGGACAGCCATGAACATTCAGTACTTC. Its translation is CSARTAMNIQYF.

This clonotype appeared many times. The gene calls are TRBV24-1 and TRBJ1-5; D unclear. The V gene's germline CDR1 is KGHDR and CDR2 SFDVKD. Trimming took off 1 base at V and 0 bases at J, with 3 bases between the two ends. The CDR3 runs to 14 residues. In nucleotides, the CDR3 is TGTGCCACCAGTGATTTTGCTAGCAATCAGCCCCAGCATTTT. Residues: CATSDFASNQPQHF.

This clonotype was seen ten or more times. V gene TRBV15 combines with J gene TRBJ2-7; tentatively, D is TRBD1 or TRBD2 (6 bases each). Looked up from germline, CDR1 is LNHNV and CDR2 is YYDKDF (reference sequence). V lost 0 bases and J 5 bases, leaving 8 bases between the germline ends. This CDR3 contains 13 residues. The CDR3 DNA follows: TGTGCCACCAGCAGAGATGGGGGGCACGAGCAGTACTTC. Protein: CATSRDGGHEQYF.

In this sample, this clonotype turned up once. The conserved phenylalanine or tryptophan is not found at the CDR3 terminus, so this likely reflects a read error. This chain connects TRBV4-3 to TRBJ2-5; TRBD2 aligns across 11 bases. CDR1 is LGHNA, CDR2 YSLEER, per germline. With 4 bases clipped from V and 3 bases from J, the junction kept 4 bases outside the gene matches. CDR3 length: 15 residues. CDR3 nucleotides: TGCGCCAGCAGCCGAGAGGGACTAGCGGAAGAGACCCAGTACCTC. This translates into CASSREGLAEETQYL.

This sequence joins TRBV7-2 and TRBJ2-7; TRBD2 matches 8 bases. Per the germline V gene, CDR1 is SGHTA and CDR2 is FQGNSA. Trimming removed 4 bases from V and 6 bases from J; junction bases left unmatched: 11. The CDR3 extends over 15 amino acids. The DNA for the CDR3 is TGTGCCAGCAGCTACTTGACGGGACTAGAAAGCGAGCAGTACTTC. It yields the protein CASSYLTGLESEQYF. Drawing the rest from reference TRBV7-2 and TRBJ2-7, the complete variable domain is GAGVSQSPSNKVTEKGKDVELRCDPISGHTALYWYRQSLGQGLEFLIYFQGNSAPDKSGLPSDRFSAERTGGSVSTLTIQRTQQEDSAVYLCASSYLTGLESEQYFGPGTRLTVT.

This clonotype has ten or more counts. This sequence joins TRBV7-6 and TRBJ2-5; D might be TRBD2 (6 bases). The V gene's germline CDR1 is SGHVS and CDR2 FNYEAQ. This CDR3 spans 16 amino acids. Trimming stripped 3 bases from V and 2 bases from J, with 16 bases between. CDR3 coding DNA: TGTGCCAGCAGCTTTAACTTGGGAGGAGGGCAAGAGACCCAGTACTTC. This codes for CASSFNLGGGQETQYF.

This clonotype was counted many times. The chain recombines TRBV10-3 with TRBJ2-6; no clear D gene. Germline V gene lookup returns CDR1 ENHRY and CDR2 SYGVKD. Between the trimmed V and J ends, which lost 8 bases and 0 bases, there was a span of 5 bases. The CDR3 spans 13 residues. The CDR3 is CAIQDSGANVLTF. The CDR3 DNA is TGTGCCATCCAGGACTCTGGGGCCAACGTCCTGACTTTC.

The J gene is TRBJ2-1, the V gene TRBV7-9; D remains ambiguous. The CDR3 spans 16 residues. CDR1 SEHNR and CDR2 FQNEAQ come from the germline V gene (reference sequence). With 5 bases removed from V and 1 base from J, the gap between germline ends came to 15 bases. In DNA, the CDR3 is TGTGCCAGCAGCCGCGGTAAAAGCGAATCCTACAATGAGCAGTTCTTC. This sequence encodes CASSRGKSESYNEQFF.

This sequence joins TRBV28 and TRBJ1-3, with a weak D call TRBD1 (6 bases). Germline CDR1 reads MDHEN; CDR2 reads SYDVKM. V lost 5 bases to trimming and J lost 0 bases, with 14 bases between them. This CDR3 comprises 16 residues. The CDR3: CASSQLTGASGNTIYF. Written as DNA, the CDR3 is TGTGCCAGCAGTCAGTTGACAGGCGCCTCTGGAAACACCATATATTTT.

This clonotype was seen many times. The rearrangement links TRBV19 to TRBJ1-2; 8 bases map to TRBD1. CDR3 size: 15 residues. Trimming took 5 bases from V and 10 from J; bases not matched to a gene: 15. Germline-derived CDR1 and CDR2 are LNHDA and SQIVND (reference sequence). CDR3 protein: CASSGRDRQQGAYTF. In DNA form, the CDR3 reads TGTGCCAGTAGTGGCCGGGACAGGCAACAAGGGGCCTACACCTTC. The whole variable domain, filled in from reference TRBV19 and TRBJ1-2, reads DGGITQSPKYLFRKEGQNVTLSCEQNLNHDAMYWYRQDPGQGLRLIYYSQIVNDFQKGDIAEGYSVSREKKESFPLTVTSAQKNPTAFYLCASSGRDRQQGAYTFGSGTRLTVV.

This clonotype has a count of ten or more. The genes are TRBV24-1 and TRBJ1-2; D is perhaps TRBD1 (6 bases). The CDR3 consists of 13 residues. V lost 0 bases, J lost 8 bases, and 9 bases lay in between. Germline CDR1 is KGHDR and CDR2 is SFDVKD. CDR3 nucleotides: TGTGCCACCAGTGATTTGCAGGGGATCGGCTACACCTTC. This encodes CATSDLQGIGYTF.

This clonotype was seen only a few times. The chain joins TRBV7-2 to TRBJ2-7, with TRBD2 matching 11 bases. Germline V gene sequence: CDR1 SGHTA, CDR2 FQGNSA. The V gene end was trimmed by 3 bases and the J gene end by 2 bases; junction bases not matched to a gene: 3. There are 15 residues in the CDR3. CDR3 sequence reads: CASSLIAGGPYEQYF. The CDR3 DNA sequence: TGTGCCAGCAGCTTGATAGCGGGAGGGCCCTACGAGCAGTACTTC.

The rearrangement uses TRBV4-1 and TRBJ1-2, with TRBD1 matching 9 bases. This CDR3 comprises 17 residues. The junction had 13 bases not matched to a gene; V was cut back by 4 bases and J by 4 bases. The germline V gene encodes CDR1 MGHRA and CDR2 YSYEKL. CDR3 DNA sequence: TGCGCCAGCAGCCCCGGGACAGGGTCAGGCTCTGGCTATGGCTACACCTTC. This sequence encodes CASSPGTGSGSGYGYTF.